The clone carrying this T cell receptor beta chain has just a few counts. Its target is not known. This CDR3 is 18 amino acids long. In germline, CDR1 is SGDLS, CDR2 YYNGEE. V was cut by 3 bases and J by 5 bases, with 23 bases left in between. As every portion of the isolated RNA was reverse transcribed, the sequencing read expressed TCRB transcripts. Sequencing used immunoSEQ multiplex PCR; TCRdb keeps in-frame clones, though not all of them. The data contain about 290,000 clones, approximately 8% of them singletons. The authors obtained over 95% purity in all sorted populations. The data belong to a study of beta chain features in type 1 diabetes. General observations from the study: Here, the possible influence of HLA type (on TCRB rearrangement) remained unresolved. Although PCR might favor shorter templates, it would do so equally in patients and controls. At VDJ recombination sites, type 1 diabetes patients had fewer insertions and more deleted nucleotides.

This chain links TRBV9 with TRBJ2-2, with D perhaps TRBD2 (5 bases). This clonotype originated in a woman aged 18-29 years in good health. Sequencing was performed on central memory CD4+ T cells from blood. This chain's CDR3 is CASSGEIWAVWRTGELFF. CDR3 DNA: TGTGCCAGCAGCGGCGAAATTTGGGCGGTGTGGAGGACCGGGGAGCTGTTTTTT.